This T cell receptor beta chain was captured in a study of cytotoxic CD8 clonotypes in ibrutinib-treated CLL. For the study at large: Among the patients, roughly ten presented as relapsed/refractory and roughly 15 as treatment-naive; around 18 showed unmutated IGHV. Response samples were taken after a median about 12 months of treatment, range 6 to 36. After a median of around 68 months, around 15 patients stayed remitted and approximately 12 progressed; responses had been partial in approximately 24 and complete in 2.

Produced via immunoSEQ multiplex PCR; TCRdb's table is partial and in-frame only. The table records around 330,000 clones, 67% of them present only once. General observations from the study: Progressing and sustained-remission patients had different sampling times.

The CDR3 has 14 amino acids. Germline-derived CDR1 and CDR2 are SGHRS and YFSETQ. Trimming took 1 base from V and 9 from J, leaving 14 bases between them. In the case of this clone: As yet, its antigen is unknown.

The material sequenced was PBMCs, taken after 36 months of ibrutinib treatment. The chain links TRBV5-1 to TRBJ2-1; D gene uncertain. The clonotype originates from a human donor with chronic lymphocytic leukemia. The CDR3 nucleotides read TGCGCCAGCAGCTTGTTTAGGTCCCCCGTTGAGCAGTTCTTC. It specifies CASSLFRSPVEQFF.